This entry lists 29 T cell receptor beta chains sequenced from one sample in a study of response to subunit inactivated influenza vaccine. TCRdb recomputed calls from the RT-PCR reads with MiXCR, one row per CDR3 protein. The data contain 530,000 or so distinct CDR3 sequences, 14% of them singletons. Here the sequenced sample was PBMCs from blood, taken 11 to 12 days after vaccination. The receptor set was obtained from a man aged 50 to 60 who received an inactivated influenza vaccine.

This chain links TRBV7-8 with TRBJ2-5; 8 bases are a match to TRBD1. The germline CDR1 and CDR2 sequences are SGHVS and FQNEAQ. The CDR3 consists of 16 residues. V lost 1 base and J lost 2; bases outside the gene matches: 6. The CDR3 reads CASSLDRGALQETQYF. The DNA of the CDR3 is TGTGCCAGCAGCTTAGACAGGGGGGCGTTACAAGAGACCCAGTACTTC.

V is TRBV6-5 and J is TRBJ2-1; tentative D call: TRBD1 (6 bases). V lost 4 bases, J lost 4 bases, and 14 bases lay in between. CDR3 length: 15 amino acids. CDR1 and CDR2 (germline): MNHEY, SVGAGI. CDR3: CASSSTGQRYNEQFF. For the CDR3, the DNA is TGTGCCAGCAGTTCCACCGGACAGAGGTACAATGAGCAGTTCTTC.

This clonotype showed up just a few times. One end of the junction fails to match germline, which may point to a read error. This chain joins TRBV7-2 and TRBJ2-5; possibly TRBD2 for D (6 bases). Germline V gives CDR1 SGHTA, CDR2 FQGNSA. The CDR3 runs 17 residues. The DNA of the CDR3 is TGTGCCAGCAGTTTAGTAGGTGGACTGGGGGGTCGGGAGACCCAGTACTTC. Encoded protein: CASSLVGGLGGRETQYF.

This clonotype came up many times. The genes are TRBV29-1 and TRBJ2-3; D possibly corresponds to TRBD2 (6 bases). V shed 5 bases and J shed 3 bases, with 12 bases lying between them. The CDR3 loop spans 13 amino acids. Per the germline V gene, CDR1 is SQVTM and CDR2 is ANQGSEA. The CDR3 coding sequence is TGCAGCGTTTGTATCGGGGGAACAGATACGCAGTATTTT. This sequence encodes CSVCIGGTDTQYF.

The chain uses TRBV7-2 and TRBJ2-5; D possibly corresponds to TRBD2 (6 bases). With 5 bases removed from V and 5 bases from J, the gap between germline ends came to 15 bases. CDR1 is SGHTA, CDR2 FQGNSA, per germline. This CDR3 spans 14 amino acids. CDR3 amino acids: CASSQTSRVETQYF. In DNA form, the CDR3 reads TGTGCCAGCAGCCAAACTAGCAGGGTTGAGACCCAGTACTTC.

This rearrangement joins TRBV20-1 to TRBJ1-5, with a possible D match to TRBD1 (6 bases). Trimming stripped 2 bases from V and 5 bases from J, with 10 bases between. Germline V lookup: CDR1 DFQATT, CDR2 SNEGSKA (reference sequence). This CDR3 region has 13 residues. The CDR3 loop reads CSARRDIHQPQHF. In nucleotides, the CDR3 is TGCAGTGCTAGACGGGACATTCATCAGCCCCAGCATTTT.

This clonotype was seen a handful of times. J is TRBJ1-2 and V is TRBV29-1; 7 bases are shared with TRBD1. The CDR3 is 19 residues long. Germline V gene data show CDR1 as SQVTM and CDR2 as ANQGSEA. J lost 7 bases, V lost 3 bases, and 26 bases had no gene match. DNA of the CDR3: TGCAGCGTTGACTCGTCCTCTGGGACAGCAGTTCTCCGGGGGGGTGGCTACACCTTC. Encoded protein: CSVDSSSGTAVLRGGGYTF.

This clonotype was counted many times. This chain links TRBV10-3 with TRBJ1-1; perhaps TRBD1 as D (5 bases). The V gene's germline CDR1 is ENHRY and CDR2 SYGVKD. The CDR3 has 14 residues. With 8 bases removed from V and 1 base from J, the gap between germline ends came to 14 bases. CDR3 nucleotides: TGTGCCATCCGGGACTCCCTAAGGAACACTGAAGCTTTCTTT. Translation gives CAIRDSLRNTEAFF.

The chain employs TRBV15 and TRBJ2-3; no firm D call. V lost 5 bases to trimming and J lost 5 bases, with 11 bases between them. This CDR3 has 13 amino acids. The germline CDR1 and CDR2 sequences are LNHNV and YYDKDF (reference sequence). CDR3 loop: CATSFTVRDTQYF. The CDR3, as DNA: TGTGCCACCAGCTTTACCGTCAGAGATACGCAGTATTTT.

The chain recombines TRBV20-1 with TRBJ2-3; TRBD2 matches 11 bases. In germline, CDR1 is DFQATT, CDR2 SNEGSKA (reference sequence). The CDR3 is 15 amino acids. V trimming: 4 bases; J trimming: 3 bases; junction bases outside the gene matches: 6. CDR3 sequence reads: CSATPSGGHTDTQYF. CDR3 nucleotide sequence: TGCAGTGCTACTCCTAGCGGGGGGCATACAGATACGCAGTATTTT.

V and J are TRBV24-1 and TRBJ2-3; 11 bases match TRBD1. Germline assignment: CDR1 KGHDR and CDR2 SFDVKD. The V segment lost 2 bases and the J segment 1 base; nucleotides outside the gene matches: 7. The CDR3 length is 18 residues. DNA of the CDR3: TGTGCCACCAGTGATTCGGGGGACAGGGGGGGCCGCACAGATACGCAGTATTTT. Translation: CATSDSGDRGGRTDTQYF.

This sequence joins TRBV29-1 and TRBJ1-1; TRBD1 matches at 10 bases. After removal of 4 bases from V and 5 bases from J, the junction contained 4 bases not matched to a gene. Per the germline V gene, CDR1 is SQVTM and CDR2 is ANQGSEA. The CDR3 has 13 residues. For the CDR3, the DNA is TGCAGCGTTGGCGGGACAGGGGTGACTGAAGCTTTCTTT. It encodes CSVGGTGVTEAFF.

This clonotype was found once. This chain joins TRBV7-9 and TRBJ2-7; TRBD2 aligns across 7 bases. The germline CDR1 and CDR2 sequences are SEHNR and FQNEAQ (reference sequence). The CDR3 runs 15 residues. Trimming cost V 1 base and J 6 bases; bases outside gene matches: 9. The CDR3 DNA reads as TGTGCCAGCAGCTTAGTTCTTGGGCCGGGGGGCGAGCAGTACTTC. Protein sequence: CASSLVLGPGGEQYF. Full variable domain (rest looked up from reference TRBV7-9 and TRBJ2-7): DTGVSQNPRHKITKRGQNVTFRCDPISEHNRLYWYRQTLGQGPEFLTYFQNEAQLEKSRLLSDRFSAERPKGSFSTLEIQRTEQGDSAMYLCASSLVLGPGGEQYFGPGTRLTVT.

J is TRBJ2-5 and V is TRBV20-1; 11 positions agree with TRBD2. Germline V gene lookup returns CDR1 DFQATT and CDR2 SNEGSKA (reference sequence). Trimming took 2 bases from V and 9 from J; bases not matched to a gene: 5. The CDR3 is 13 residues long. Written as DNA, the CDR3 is TGCAGTGCTAGACTTAGCGGGAGGGTCCCCCAGTACTTC. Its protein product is CSARLSGRVPQYF.

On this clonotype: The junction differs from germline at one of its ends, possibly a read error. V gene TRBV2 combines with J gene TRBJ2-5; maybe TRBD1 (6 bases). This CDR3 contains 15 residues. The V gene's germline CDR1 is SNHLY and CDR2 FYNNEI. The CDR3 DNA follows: TGTGCCAGCAGTGAAAGGGTGGTGGGGACAACCGCTACTATCTTC. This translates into CASSERVVGTTATIF.

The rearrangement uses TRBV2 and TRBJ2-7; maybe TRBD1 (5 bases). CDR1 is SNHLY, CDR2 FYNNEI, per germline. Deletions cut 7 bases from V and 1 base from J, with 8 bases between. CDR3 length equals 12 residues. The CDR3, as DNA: TGTGCCAGCACACAGGAGTCCTACGAGCAGTACTTC. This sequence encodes CASTQESYEQYF. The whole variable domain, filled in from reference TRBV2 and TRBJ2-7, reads EPEVTQTPSHQVTQMGQEVILRCVPISNHLYFYWYRQILGQKVEFLVSFYNNEISEKSEIFDDQFSVERPDGSNFTLKIRSTKLEDSAMYFCASTQESYEQYFGPGTRLTVT.

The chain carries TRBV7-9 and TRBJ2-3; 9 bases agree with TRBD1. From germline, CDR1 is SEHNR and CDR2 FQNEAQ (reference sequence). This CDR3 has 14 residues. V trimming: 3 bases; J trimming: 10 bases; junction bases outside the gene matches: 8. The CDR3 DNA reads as TGTGCCAGCAGCTTCGGGACAGGGCTAGCGGCGCAGTATTTT. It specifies CASSFGTGLAAQYF.

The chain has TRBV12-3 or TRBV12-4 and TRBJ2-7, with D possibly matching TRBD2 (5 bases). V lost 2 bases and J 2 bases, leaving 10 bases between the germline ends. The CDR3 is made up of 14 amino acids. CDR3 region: CASSLRLPPYEQYF. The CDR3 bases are TGTGCCAGCAGTTTACGACTACCTCCCTACGAGCAGTACTTC.

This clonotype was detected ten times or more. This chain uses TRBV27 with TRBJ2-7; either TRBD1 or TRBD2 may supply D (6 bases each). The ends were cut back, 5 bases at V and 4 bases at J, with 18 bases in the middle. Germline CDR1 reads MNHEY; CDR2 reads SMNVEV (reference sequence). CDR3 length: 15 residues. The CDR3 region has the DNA TGTGCCAGCAGTCCCCTTGGAAGAGGGGGGTACGAGCAGTACTTC. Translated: CASSPLGRGGYEQYF.

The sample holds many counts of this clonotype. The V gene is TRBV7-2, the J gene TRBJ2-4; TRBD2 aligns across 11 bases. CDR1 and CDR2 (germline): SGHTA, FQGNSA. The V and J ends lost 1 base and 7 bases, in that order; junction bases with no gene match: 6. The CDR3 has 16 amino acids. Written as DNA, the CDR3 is TGTGCCAGCAGCTTAGTAGCGGGAGGGACCCGCAACATTCAGTACTTC. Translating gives CASSLVAGGTRNIQYF. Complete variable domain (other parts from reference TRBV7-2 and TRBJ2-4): GAGVSQSPSNKVTEKGKDVELRCDPISGHTALYWYRQSLGQGLEFLIYFQGNSAPDKSGLPSDRFSAERTGGSVSTLTIQRTQQEDSAVYLCASSLVAGGTRNIQYFGAGTRLSVL.

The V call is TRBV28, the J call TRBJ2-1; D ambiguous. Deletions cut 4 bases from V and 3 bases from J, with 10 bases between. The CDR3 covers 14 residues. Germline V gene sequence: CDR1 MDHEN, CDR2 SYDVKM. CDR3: CASSWDLRYNEQFF. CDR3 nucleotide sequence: TGTGCCAGCAGTTGGGATCTACGCTACAATGAGCAGTTCTTC.

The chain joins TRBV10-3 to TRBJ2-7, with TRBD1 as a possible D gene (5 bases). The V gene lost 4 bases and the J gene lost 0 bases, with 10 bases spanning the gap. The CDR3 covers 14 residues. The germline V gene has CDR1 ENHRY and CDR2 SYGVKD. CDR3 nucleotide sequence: TGTGCCATCAGTGCGACAGCGAACTCCTACGAGCAGTACTTC. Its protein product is CAISATANSYEQYF.

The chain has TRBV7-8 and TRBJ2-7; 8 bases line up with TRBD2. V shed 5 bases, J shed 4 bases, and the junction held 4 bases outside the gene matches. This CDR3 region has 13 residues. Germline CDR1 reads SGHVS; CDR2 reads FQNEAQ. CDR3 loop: CASSAAGGYEQYF. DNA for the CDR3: TGTGCCAGCAGCGCCGCGGGGGGTTACGAGCAGTACTTC. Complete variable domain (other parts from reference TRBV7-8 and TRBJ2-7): GAGVSQSPRYKVAKRGQDVALRCDPISGHVSLFWYQQALGQGPEFLTYFQNEAQLDKSGLPSDRFFAERPEGSVSTLKIQRTQQEDSAVYLCASSAAGGYEQYFGPGTRLTVT.

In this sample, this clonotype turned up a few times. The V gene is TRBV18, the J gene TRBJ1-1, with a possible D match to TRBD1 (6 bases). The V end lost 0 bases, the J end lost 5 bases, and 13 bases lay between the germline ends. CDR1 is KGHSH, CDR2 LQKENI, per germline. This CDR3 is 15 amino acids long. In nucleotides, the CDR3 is TGTGCCAGCTCACCACCGATGGCAGGGGCTACTGAAGCTTTCTTT. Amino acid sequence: CASSPPMAGATEAFF.

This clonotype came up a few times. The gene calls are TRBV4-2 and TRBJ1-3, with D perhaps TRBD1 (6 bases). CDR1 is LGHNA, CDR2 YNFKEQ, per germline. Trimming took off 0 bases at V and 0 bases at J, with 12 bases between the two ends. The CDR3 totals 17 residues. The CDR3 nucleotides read TGTGCCAGCAGCCAAGAGAGGGGGACCTACTCTGGAAACACCATATATTTT. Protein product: CASSQERGTYSGNTIYF.

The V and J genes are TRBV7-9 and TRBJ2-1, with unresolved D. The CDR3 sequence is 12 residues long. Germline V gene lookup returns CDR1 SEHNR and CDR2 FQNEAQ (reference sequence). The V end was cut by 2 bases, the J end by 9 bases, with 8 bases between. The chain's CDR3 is CASSLIVGEQFF. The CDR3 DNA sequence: TGTGCCAGCAGCTTAATCGTCGGTGAGCAGTTCTTC. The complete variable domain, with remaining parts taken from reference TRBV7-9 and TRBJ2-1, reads DTGVSQNPRHKITKRGQNVTFRCDPISEHNRLYWYRQTLGQGPEFLTYFQNEAQLEKSRLLSDRFSAERPKGSFSTLEIQRTEQGDSAMYLCASSLIVGEQFFGPGTRLTVL.

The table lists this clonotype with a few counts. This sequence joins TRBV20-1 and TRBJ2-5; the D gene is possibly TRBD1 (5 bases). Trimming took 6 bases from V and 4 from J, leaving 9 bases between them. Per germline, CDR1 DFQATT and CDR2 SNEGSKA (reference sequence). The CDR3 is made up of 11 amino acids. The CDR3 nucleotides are TGCAGTGCCAGACAGTTAGAGACCCAGTACTTC. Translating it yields CSARQLETQYF.

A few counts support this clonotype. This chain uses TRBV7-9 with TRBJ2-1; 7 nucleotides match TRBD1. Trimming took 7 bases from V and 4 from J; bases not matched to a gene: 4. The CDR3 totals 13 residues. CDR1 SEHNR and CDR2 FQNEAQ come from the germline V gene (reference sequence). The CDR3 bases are TGTGCCAGCATCGGGACAGTGTACAATGAGCAGTTCTTC. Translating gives CASIGTVYNEQFF. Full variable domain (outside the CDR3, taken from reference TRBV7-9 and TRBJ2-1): DTGVSQNPRHKITKRGQNVTFRCDPISEHNRLYWYRQTLGQGPEFLTYFQNEAQLEKSRLLSDRFSAERPKGSFSTLEIQRTEQGDSAMYLCASIGTVYNEQFFGPGTRLTVL.

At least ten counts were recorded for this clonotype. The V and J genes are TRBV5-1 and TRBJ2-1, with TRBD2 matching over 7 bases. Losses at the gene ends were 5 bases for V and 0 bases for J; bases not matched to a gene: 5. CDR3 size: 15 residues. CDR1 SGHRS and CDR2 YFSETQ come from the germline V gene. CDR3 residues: CASRASGSSYNEQFF. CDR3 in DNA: TGCGCCAGCAGGGCTAGCGGCAGCTCCTACAATGAGCAGTTCTTC.